This T cell receptor beta chain was found in a study of T cells in localized non-small cell lung cancer. Sequencing used immunoSEQ multiplex PCR; TCRdb keeps in-frame clones, though not all of them. The sample shows more than 2,000 clones, roughly 30% of them seen only once. The authors took atypia-free adjacent lung at least 2 cm from the tumor margin. The junction had 2 bases not matched to a gene; V was cut back by 0 bases and J by 5 bases. CDR1 KGHSH and CDR2 LQKENI come from the germline V gene. The CDR3 consists of 16 residues. A note on this clone: Its antigen is as yet unknown.

Study results and caveats: The study detected a median roughly 57 of the top 100 tumor clones in adjacent lung. The study found T cell clonality highest in uninvolved adjacent lung, above tumor. Analysis by sequencing included only one tumor region, so heterogeneity remains possible.

This specimen consisted of normal lung tissue next to the tumor, obtained before any cancer treatment. The chain carries TRBV18 and TRBJ2-3, with TRBD2 identical over 13 bases. The origin of this receptor is a man aged 40 to 70 with stage I lung adenocarcinoma. For the CDR3, the DNA is TGTGCCAGCTCACCACCACTAGCGGGGGGGGGAGATACGCAGTATTTT. This sequence encodes CASSPPLAGGGDTQYF. Drawing the rest from reference TRBV18 and TRBJ2-3, the complete variable domain is NAGVMQNPRHLVRRRGQEARLRCSPMKGHSHVYWYRQLPEEGLKFMVYLQKENIIDESGMPKERFSAEFPKEGPSILRIQQVVRGDSAAYFCASSPPLAGGGDTQYFGPGTRLTVL.